What follows are 12 T cell receptor beta chains derived from one specimen sequenced in a study of blood T cell repertoires in COVID-19 (dated by TCRdb to 2020 to 2021). The protocol used for the library was the immunoSEQ multiplex PCR assay. TCRdb took over this immuneACCESS table, retaining in-frame rearrangements with V and J assigned. Such tables are incomplete; in checked studies, under half of the missing clones stem from an unresolved V gene, and the remainder is unexplained. The sample yields roughly 42,000 clones; roughly 85% were counted once. The leading ten clones occupy over 10% of the sample. The sample comprised peripheral blood. All receptors derive from a woman in her 70s in a cohort sampled during active COVID-19.

CDR3 region: CASSSQMTGNEQFF. CDR3 bases: TGTGCCAGCAGTTCCCAGATGACGGGAAATGAGCAGTTCTTC. The chain uses TRBV6-6 and TRBJ2-1; weak D call: TRBD2 (5 bases). This CDR3 contains 14 residues. V lost 4 bases and J lost 7, with 14 bases in between. Germline CDR1 reads MNHNY; CDR2 reads SVGAGI (reference sequence).

This sequence joins TRBV27 and TRBJ2-1, with 11 bases that match TRBD2. After removal of 5 bases from V and 3 bases from J, the junction contained 3 bases not matched to a gene. CDR1 and CDR2 (germline): MNHEY, SMNVEV (reference sequence). The CDR3 spans 15 residues. DNA for the CDR3: TGTGCCAGCAGTCCCGGGACTAGCGGCTACAATGAGCAGTTCTTC. Protein: CASSPGTSGYNEQFF.

This clone was counted a few times. This sequence joins TRBV29-1 and TRBJ2-7; 10 bases agree with TRBD2. The germline CDR1 and CDR2 sequences are SQVTM and ANQGSEA. Unmatched junction bases numbered 5, after V lost 3 bases and J lost 3 bases. This CDR3 comprises 14 residues. The CDR3 nucleotides are TGCAGCGTTGACGGGCTAGCGGGAGTCTACGAGCAGTACTTC. Protein product: CSVDGLAGVYEQYF.

J is TRBJ2-2 and V is TRBV19; D may be TRBD1 (5 bases). Between the trimmed V and J ends, which lost 1 base and 6 bases, there was a span of 9 bases. The CDR3 sequence is 14 residues long. Germline V CDR1 and CDR2: LNHDA, SQIVND (reference sequence). The CDR3, as DNA: TGTGCCAGTAGTATAGTGACAGACGCCGGGGAGCTGTTTTTT. The encoded protein is CASSIVTDAGELFF.

This clone was recorded only once. The rearrangement joins TRBV3-1 (or the pseudogene TRBV3-2) to TRBJ2-2; possible D gene TRBD2, 5 bases. The CDR3 consists of 14 residues. The V gene lost 1 base and the J gene lost 4 bases, with 7 bases spanning the gap. Germline V CDR1 and CDR2: LGHDT, YNNKEL (reference sequence). This CDR3 is CASSQVGSTGELFF. The CDR3 DNA follows: TGTGCCAGCAGCCAAGTAGGGAGCACCGGGGAGCTGTTTTTT.

Only a few counts were recorded for this clone. This chain uses TRBV2 with TRBJ1-5; TRBD1 aligns across 8 bases. Germline CDR1 reads SNHLY; CDR2 reads FYNNEI. Trimming took 3 bases from V and 5 from J; bases not matched to a gene: 3. The CDR3 is made up of 14 amino acids. The CDR3 is CASSERQGYQPQHF. The CDR3 region has the DNA TGTGCCAGCAGTGAGCGACAGGGGTATCAGCCCCAGCATTTT.

The rearrangement uses TRBV10-3 and TRBJ2-3; 11 nucleotides align to TRBD2. The junction had 2 bases not matched to a gene; V was cut back by 2 bases and J by 4 bases. This CDR3 is built from 15 residues. CDR1 is ENHRY, CDR2 SYGVKD, per germline. The CDR3 region is CAISEPSGRPDTQYF. CDR3 nucleotide sequence: TGTGCCATCAGTGAGCCTAGCGGGAGGCCAGATACGCAGTATTTT.

By sample share, this clone is medium-sized. J is TRBJ2-7 and V is TRBV10-3; D may be TRBD2 (6 bases). V dropped 4 bases and J dropped 6 bases, with 22 bases sitting between them. This CDR3 contains 16 residues. Germline-derived CDR1 and CDR2 are ENHRY and SYGVKD. In DNA, the CDR3 is TGTGCCATCAGTGGCGGATCCGGGACTGGTTTCTTCGAGCAGTACTTC. Residues: CAISGGSGTGFFEQYF.

The chain links TRBV6-5 to TRBJ2-7; D not certain. This CDR3 has 14 amino acids. Germline loops: CDR1 MNHEY, CDR2 SVGAGI. Trimming stripped 5 bases from V and 2 bases from J, with 13 bases between. Here the CDR3 DNA reads TGTGCCAGCAGTATGCACGGGTCAGCCTACGAGCAGTACTTC. Translating it yields CASSMHGSAYEQYF.

The chain is built from TRBV27 and TRBJ1-6, with 9 bases aligning to TRBD1. J gave up 8 bases and V 5 bases, and 4 bases lay outside the gene matches. CDR3 length: 14 residues. Germline V lookup: CDR1 MNHEY, CDR2 SMNVEV (reference sequence). The CDR3 sequence: CASSPGTGHSPLHF. Written as DNA, the CDR3 is TGTGCCAGCAGTCCCGGGACAGGGCATTCACCCCTCCACTTT.

V usage is TRBV6-5 and J usage is TRBJ2-1, with TRBD2 identical over 14 bases. CDR3 length: 15 residues. The germline V gene has CDR1 MNHEY and CDR2 SVGAGI. With V trimmed by 5 bases and J by 9 bases, 6 bases remained unmatched. The CDR3 loop is CASSQTSGRESEQFF. In DNA, the CDR3 is TGTGCCAGCAGTCAGACTAGCGGGAGGGAGAGTGAGCAGTTCTTC.

The V call is TRBV2, the J call TRBJ2-3; 8 bases agree with TRBD2. CDR1 and CDR2 (germline): SNHLY, FYNNEI. CDR3 length equals 19 residues. V gave up 4 bases and J gave up 0 bases; unmatched junction bases: 15. CDR3 region: CASSGTSQNRAYSTDTQYF. DNA of the CDR3: TGTGCCAGCAGTGGGACTAGCCAGAATCGGGCCTATAGCACAGATACGCAGTATTTT.